The 17 T cell receptor beta chains below were found in one sample sequenced in a study of T cells in Graves' hyperthyroidism and ophthalmopathy. It was RNA transcripts that yielded the amplified TCR beta CDR3 regions. The study used the HTBI primer set for a first-round RT-PCR of the TCR CDR3. TCRdb re-called the multiplex PCR reads with MiXCR, one entry per CDR3 protein. The sample yields around 620,000 distinct CDR3 sequences, 35% to 55% seen once. The specimen sequenced was peripheral blood or thyroid tissue (not recorded which). Receptor source: an adult woman with Graves' disease, either hyperthyroidism or ophthalmopathy (not recorded which).

This clonotype was seen repeatedly, ten times or more. The J gene is TRBJ2-7, the V gene TRBV19; TRBD2 matches at 9 bases. V lost 5 bases to trimming and J lost 0 bases; unmatched junction nucleotides: 11. Germline V gene data show CDR1 as LNHDA and CDR2 as SQIVND (reference sequence). The CDR3 sequence is 17 residues long. The CDR3 DNA reads as TGTGCCAGTAGTGGGGGGGCGAGTAGCGGGAGCTCCTACGAGCAGTACTTC. It codes for CASSGGASSGSSYEQYF. Based on the CDR3 plus reference TRBV19 and TRBJ2-7, the full variable domain is DGGITQSPKYLFRKEGQNVTLSCEQNLNHDAMYWYRQDPGQGLRLIYYSQIVNDFQKGDIAEGYSVSREKKESFPLTVTSAQKNPTAFYLCASSGGASSGSSYEQYFGPGTRLTVT.

This rearrangement joins TRBV20-1 to TRBJ1-2, with D possibly matching TRBD1 (5 bases). CDR1 and CDR2 from the germline V gene are DFQATT and SNEGSKA (reference sequence). V lost 3 bases and J lost 0, with 14 bases in between. This CDR3 has 15 residues. The CDR3 nucleotides are TGCAGTGCTAGCCGGGGGGAGCTGACTAACTATGGCTACACCTTC. This translates into CSASRGELTNYGYTF.

The rearrangement uses TRBV2 and TRBJ2-2, with 11 bases identical to TRBD1. CDR3 length equals 15 residues. Unmatched junction bases numbered 5, after V lost 4 bases and J lost 7 bases. CDR1 is SNHLY, CDR2 FYNNEI, per germline. CDR3 loop: CASSGGQGVSGELFF. The CDR3 DNA sequence: TGTGCCAGCAGTGGGGGACAGGGGGTCAGCGGGGAGCTGTTTTTT.

This clonotype has a single count. The chain links TRBV20-1 to TRBJ2-5; D is unclear. The CDR3 spans 11 residues. Germline-derived CDR1 and CDR2 are DFQATT and SNEGSKA (reference sequence). V was shortened by 3 bases and J by 13 bases, with 15 bases between the two germline ends. CDR3 bases: TGCAGTGCTAGGTCAGCTGGAAACACGTACTTC. Translation: CSARSAGNTYF.

V is TRBV9 and J is TRBJ1-4; 9 bases fit TRBD1. Trimming cost V 4 bases and J 7 bases; bases outside gene matches: 11. This CDR3 has 16 amino acids. Germline CDR1 SGDLS, CDR2 YYNGEE. The CDR3 region is CASSPRPGQGGEKLFF. The CDR3, as DNA: TGTGCCAGCAGCCCCCGGCCGGGACAGGGAGGTGAAAAACTGTTTTTT.

J is TRBJ1-5 and V is TRBV2; 7 positions agree with TRBD1. CDR3 length: 14 amino acids. After removal of 6 bases from V and 3 bases from J, the junction contained 5 bases not matched to a gene. Germline V gene sequence: CDR1 SNHLY, CDR2 FYNNEI. The CDR3 DNA reads as TGTGCCAGCAGCTCAGAGGGGGCCAATCAGCCCCAGCATTTT. Amino acids: CASSSEGANQPQHF.

This clonotype appeared many times. The chain recombines TRBV5-1 with TRBJ2-7; 14 bases line up with TRBD2. The germline V gene has CDR1 SGHRS and CDR2 YFSETQ. V dropped 4 bases and J dropped 5; count of bases not matched to a gene: 2. CDR3 length: 14 amino acids. In nucleotides, the CDR3 is TGCGCCAGCAGCGGGACTAGCGGGAGTCACGAGCAGTACTTC. Translation: CASSGTSGSHEQYF. The variable domain in full, with the rest retrieved from reference TRBV5-1 and TRBJ2-7, is KAGVTQTPRYLIKTRGQQVTLSCSPISGHRSVSWYQQTPGQGLQFLFEYFSETQRNKGNFPGRFSGRQFSNSRSEMNVSTLELGDSALYLCASSGTSGSHEQYFGPGTRLTVT.

There are a few counts of this clonotype. V is TRBV6-1 and J is TRBJ2-5; 11 bases align to TRBD2. From germline, CDR1 is MNHNS and CDR2 SASEGT. The CDR3 is 14 residues long. The V gene end was trimmed by 6 bases and the J gene end by 5 bases; junction bases not matched to a gene: 5. In DNA form, the CDR3 reads TGTGCCAGCAGGACTAGCGGGAATTGGGAGACCCAGTACTTC. Protein sequence: CASRTSGNWETQYF.

The chain combines TRBV6-6 with TRBJ1-5; a possible D gene is TRBD1 (5 bases). The CDR3 totals 15 residues. V was cut by 6 bases and J by 4 bases, with 16 bases left in between. The germline V gene encodes CDR1 MNHNY and CDR2 SVGAGI (reference sequence). CDR3 coding DNA: TGTGCCAGCAGAGACCTTACTCGGGGGAATCAGCCCCAGCATTTT. It codes for CASRDLTRGNQPQHF.

This chain joins TRBV7-2 and TRBJ2-7; 13 bases match TRBD2. Germline V gene data show CDR1 as SGHTA and CDR2 as FQGNSA. The CDR3 spans 15 residues. V gave up 3 bases and J gave up 6 bases; unmatched junction bases: 5. This chain's CDR3 is CASSFSGTSGTEQYF. CDR3 DNA sequence: TGTGCCAGCAGCTTTTCTGGGACTAGCGGGACCGAGCAGTACTTC.

In its sample, this clonotype was seen many times. This sequence joins TRBV10-3 and TRBJ1-2, with unresolved D. Per germline, CDR1 ENHRY and CDR2 SYGVKD. V lost 11 bases to trimming and J lost 6 bases, with 13 bases between them. The CDR3 has 11 amino acids. CDR3 in DNA: TGTGCCCTCTCCTCCGGGCATGGCTACACCTTC. Translated: CALSSGHGYTF.

The CDR3 DNA reads as TGTGCCAGCAGCGTAAGCGAATCCGAGCAGTACTTC. Translating it yields CASSVSESEQYF. This sequence joins TRBV9 and TRBJ2-7; D is undetermined. CDR3 size: 12 residues. CDR1 SGDLS and CDR2 YYNGEE come from the germline V gene. With 1 base removed from V and 6 bases from J, the gap between germline ends came to 8 bases.

This clonotype appeared a single time. At one of its ends the junction is not consistent with the germline gene, which may arise from a read error. The genes are TRBV7-9 and TRBJ1-2; D is unclear. This CDR3 contains 14 residues. Germline V gene data show CDR1 as SEHNR and CDR2 as FQNEAQ (reference sequence). The CDR3 DNA follows: TGCGCCAGCAGCCAGGTGCGCCGGGCCCAATGGTCGACCTTC. This translates into CASSQVRRAQWSTF.

Many counts were recorded for this clonotype. The J gene is TRBJ1-4, the V gene TRBV20-1; D is unresolved. Trimming pared 6 bases from V and 9 bases from J, leaving 14 bases between. The germline V gene encodes CDR1 DFQATT and CDR2 SNEGSKA (reference sequence). The CDR3 contains 12 residues. CDR3 residues: CSARPGFQKLFF. The CDR3 region has the DNA TGCAGTGCCCGCCCCGGGTTCCAAAAACTGTTTTTT.

This CDR3 is CASSDGGSDTEAFF. CDR3 DNA: TGTGCCAGCAGTGACGGGGGATCAGACACTGAAGCTTTCTTT. The chain combines TRBV2 with TRBJ1-3; D may be TRBD1 (5 bases). The J call is in doubt because the DNA end fits TRBJ1-1 better. CDR1 is SNHLY and CDR2 is FYNNEI in the germline V gene. The CDR3 spans 14 residues.

The CDR3 sequence is CATRTGDYNQPQHF. As DNA, the CDR3 is TGTGCCACCAGGACAGGGGACTACAATCAGCCCCAGCATTTT. J is TRBJ1-5 and V is TRBV19; 9 nucleotides align to TRBD1. This CDR3 spans 14 amino acids. Germline V gene data show CDR1 as LNHDA and CDR2 as SQIVND (reference sequence). After removal of 10 bases from V and 3 bases from J, the junction contained 7 bases not matched to a gene.

This clonotype was counted a single time. This could be a read error, since a much larger clone is one nucleotide away. The genes are TRBV6-1 and TRBJ2-5; D call uncertain. The germline V gene has CDR1 MNHNS and CDR2 SASEGT. The length of the CDR3 is 13 residues. The CDR3 loop is CASSRYYQETQHF. The CDR3 DNA reads TGTGCCAGCAGTCGTTACTACCAAGAGACCCAGCACTTC.